One sample yielded the 9 T cell receptor beta chains listed below, sequenced in a study of blood T cell repertoires in COVID-19 (dated by TCRdb to the early 2020s). Libraries were made using the immunoSEQ multiplex PCR assay. Sourced from immuneACCESS, this table was stored by TCRdb with only in-frame sequences that have V and J called. A share of the clones is absent; for the studies checked, an unresolved V gene accounts for under half, and the remainder has no known explanation. This sample gives roughly 290,000 clones in total; 85% to 90% of them show up just once. In total, the top ten clones hold around 0.84% of the sample. Sequenced input: peripheral blood. All receptors come from a man aged 30 to 39 with acute or convalescent COVID-19.

The genes are TRBV29-1 and TRBJ1-2, with 8 bases lining up with TRBD1. V was clipped by 1 base and J by 4 bases; unmatched bases: 8. The CDR3 runs 15 residues. The V gene's germline CDR1 is SQVTM and CDR2 ANQGSEA. The CDR3 nucleotides are TGCAGCGTTGAAGTAATGGGACAGGAGGGCTATGGCTACACCTTC. This codes for CSVEVMGQEGYGYTF.

The chain recombines TRBV2 with TRBJ1-6; D uncertain. Trimming cost V 3 bases and J 4 bases, with 7 bases left between them. The CDR3 runs to 14 residues. The germline V gene encodes CDR1 SNHLY and CDR2 FYNNEI. The CDR3 protein is CASSESVYNSPLHF. In DNA, the CDR3 is TGTGCCAGCAGTGAGTCGGTGTATAATTCACCCCTCCACTTT.

The genes are TRBV14 and TRBJ2-4; perhaps TRBD2 as D (6 bases). The CDR3 has 12 amino acids. CDR1 and CDR2 (germline): SGHDN, FVKESK. Trimming shortened V by 1 base and J by 16 bases, and 14 bases separated the two germline ends. Written as DNA, the CDR3 is TGTGCCAGCAGCCAAGGGCCGGGACTCGGATACTTC. Translated, it gives CASSQGPGLGYF.

Note on this clone: Other DNA sequences in the sample encode the same CDR3. V and J are TRBV5-5 and TRBJ1-2; 7 bases align to TRBD1. Germline CDR1 and CDR2: SGHKS and YYEKEE (reference sequence). The CDR3 is 15 residues long. V shed 4 bases, J shed 0 bases, and the junction held 6 bases outside the gene matches. The CDR3 nucleotides are TGTGCCAGCAGCCAAAGACAGGGAGCTAACTATGGCTACACCTTC. Translating it yields CASSQRQGANYGYTF.

A word on this clone: The DNA is left out, because the CDR3 cannot be placed on it with certainty; the CDR3 is given as TCRdb lists it. J is TRBJ2-3 and V is TRBV5-1; TRBD2, the table's D call, was not compared with the DNA. The CDR3 has 17 residues if both end residues are counted. Germline loops: CDR1 SGHRS, CDR2 YFSETQ. CDR3 loop: CASSFLWTSGSTDTQYF.

V is TRBV27 and J is TRBJ1-4; tentatively, D is TRBD1 (5 bases). The V end was cut by 5 bases, the J end by 4 bases, with 20 bases between. Looked up from germline, CDR1 is MNHEY and CDR2 is SMNVEV (reference sequence). CDR3 length: 17 amino acids. The CDR3 DNA is TGTGCCAGCAGTCCCCAGCGCCCGGGACTTCTTAATGAAAAACTGTTTTTT. The encoded protein is CASSPQRPGLLNEKLFF.

This sequence joins TRBV5-1 and TRBJ2-7, with TRBD1 matching 9 bases. This CDR3 has 15 residues. In germline, CDR1 is SGHRS, CDR2 YFSETQ. J was trimmed by 0 bases and V by 4 bases; bases with no gene match: 5. CDR3 loop: CASSAGTGLSYEQYF. The CDR3 DNA reads TGCGCCAGCAGCGCCGGGACAGGGCTCTCCTACGAGCAGTACTTC.

This clone occurred a few times. An end of the junction does not agree with germline; a read error may underlie this. This chain joins TRBV6-4 and TRBJ2-1, with D possibly being TRBD2 (5 bases). CDR1 MRHNA and CDR2 SNTAGT come from the germline V gene. The CDR3 is 9 residues long. The chain's CDR3 is CASSDGRVF. The CDR3 DNA reads TGTGCCAGCAGTGACGGGCGGGTCTTC.

The CDR3 loop is CASSQEMQNEQFF. CDR3 DNA: TGCGCCAGCAGCCAAGAGATGCAGAATGAGCAGTTCTTC. The chain employs TRBV4-1 and TRBJ2-1; D is undetermined. Trimming cost V 0 bases and J 7 bases, with 7 bases left between them. The CDR3 contains 13 residues. Looked up from germline, CDR1 is MGHRA and CDR2 is YSYEKL.